The clone carrying this TCR beta chain was observed a handful of times. The antigen is not known. 5'RACE template switching added a universal primer site and UMIs to TCR cDNA. TCRdb called the 5' RACE reads again in MiXCR, with one record for every CDR3 protein. The table records some 240,000 distinct CDR3 sequences, around 4.9% of them present only once. The data are from a study of T cells after yellow fever vaccination. Study findings and constraints: Subsequent booster samples again held most clones from primary vaccination (less than 98% CD4, approximately 86% CD8). Some clonotypes, a small share, were shared between CD4 and CD8 compartments. FACS-sorted repertoires could contain abundant clonotypes contaminating from the bulk population.

V lost 5 bases to trimming and J lost 1 base, with 13 bases between them. CDR3 length equals 15 residues. The germline V gene encodes CDR1 SGHAT and CDR2 FQNNGV. The chain is built from TRBV11-2 and TRBJ2-3, with a possible D match to TRBD2 (6 bases). Source: CD4+ T cells sorted from PBMCs, taken on the day of the yellow fever booster vaccination. This sequence originates from a man younger than 35 who received the YFV17D yellow fever vaccine. The CDR3 nucleotides read TGTGCCAGCAGCCTCGGAGTAGCGGGCACAGATACGCAGTATTTT. This encodes CASSLGVAGTDTQYF.